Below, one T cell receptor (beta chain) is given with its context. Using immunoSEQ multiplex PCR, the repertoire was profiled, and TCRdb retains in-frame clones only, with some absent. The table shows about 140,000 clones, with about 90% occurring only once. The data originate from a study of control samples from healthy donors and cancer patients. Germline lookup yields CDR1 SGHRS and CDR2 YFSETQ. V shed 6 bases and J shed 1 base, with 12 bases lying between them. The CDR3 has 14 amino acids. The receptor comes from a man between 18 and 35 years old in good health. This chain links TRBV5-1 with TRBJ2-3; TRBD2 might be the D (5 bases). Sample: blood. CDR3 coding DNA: TGCGCCAGCACCGGCGGACTCGGCACAGATACGCAGTATTTT. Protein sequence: CASTGGLGTDTQYF.